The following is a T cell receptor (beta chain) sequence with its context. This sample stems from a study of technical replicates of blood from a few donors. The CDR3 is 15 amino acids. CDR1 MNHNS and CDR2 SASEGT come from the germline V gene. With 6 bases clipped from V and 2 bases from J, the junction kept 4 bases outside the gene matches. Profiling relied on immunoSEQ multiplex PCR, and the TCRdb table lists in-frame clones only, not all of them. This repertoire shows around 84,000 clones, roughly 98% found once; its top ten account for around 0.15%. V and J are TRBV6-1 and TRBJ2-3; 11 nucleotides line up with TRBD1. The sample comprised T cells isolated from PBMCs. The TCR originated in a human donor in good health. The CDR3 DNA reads TGTGCCAGCAGGGGGGACAGGGGGTACACAGATACGCAGTATTTT. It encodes CASRGDRGYTDTQYF.